This TCR beta chain emerged from a study of PD-L1 blockade in urothelial cancer. About the research overall: Patients commenced intravenous atezolizumab, 1,200 mg every 3 weeks, in 2014. The authors examined blood 3 weeks (second dose) and 6 weeks after treatment start.

General study points: Expansion of tumor-associated blood clones at 3 weeks was greater in durable-benefit patients.

Synthetic analogs of TCR templates were spiked into every PCR. Sequencing used immunoSEQ multiplex PCR; TCRdb keeps in-frame clones, though not all of them. Counted here are about 72,000 clones, approximately 81% occurring once; the ten biggest clones make up roughly 4.5%. A note on this clone: Its antigen remains unknown.

The sequence came from a man in his 70s with urothelial cancer. The sample in question was PBMCs, obtained around atezolizumab (anti-PD-L1) treatment.

In nucleotides, the CDR3 is TGTGCCAGCAGTTACCGCCGATCAGGGGTGGGCACTGAAGCTTTCTTT. Translated: CASSYRRSGVGTEAFF. The J gene is TRBJ1-1, the V gene TRBV6-5, with a weak D call TRBD1 (6 bases). V gave up 2 bases and J gave up 4 bases, with 17 bases separating them. Germline V lookup: CDR1 MNHEY, CDR2 SVGAGI. This CDR3 has 16 residues.